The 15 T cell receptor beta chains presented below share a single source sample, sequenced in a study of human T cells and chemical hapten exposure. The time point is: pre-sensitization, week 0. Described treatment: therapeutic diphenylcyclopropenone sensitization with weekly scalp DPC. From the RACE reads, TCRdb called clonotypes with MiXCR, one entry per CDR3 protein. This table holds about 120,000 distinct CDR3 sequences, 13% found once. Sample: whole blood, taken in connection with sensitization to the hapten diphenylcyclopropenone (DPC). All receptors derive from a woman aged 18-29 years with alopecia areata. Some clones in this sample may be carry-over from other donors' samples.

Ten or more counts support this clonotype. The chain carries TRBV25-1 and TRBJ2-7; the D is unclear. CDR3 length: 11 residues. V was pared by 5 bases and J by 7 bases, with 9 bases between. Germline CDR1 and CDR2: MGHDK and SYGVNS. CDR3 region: CASSFVGEQYF. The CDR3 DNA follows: TGTGCCAGCAGTTTCGTAGGAGAGCAGTACTTC.

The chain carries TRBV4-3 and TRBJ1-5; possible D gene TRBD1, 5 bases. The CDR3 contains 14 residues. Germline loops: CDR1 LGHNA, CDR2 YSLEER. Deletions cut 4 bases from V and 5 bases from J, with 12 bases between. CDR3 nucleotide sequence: TGCGCCAGCAGCCTTATGGGGGGGGATCAGCCCCAGCATTTT. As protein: CASSLMGGDQPQHF.

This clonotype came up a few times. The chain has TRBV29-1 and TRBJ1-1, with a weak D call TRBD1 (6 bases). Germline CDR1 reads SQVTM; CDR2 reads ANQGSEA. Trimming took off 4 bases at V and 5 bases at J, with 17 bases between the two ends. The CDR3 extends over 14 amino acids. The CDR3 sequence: CSVGFGGRWTEAFF. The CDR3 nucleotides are TGCAGCGTTGGGTTCGGGGGGCGATGGACTGAAGCTTTCTTT.

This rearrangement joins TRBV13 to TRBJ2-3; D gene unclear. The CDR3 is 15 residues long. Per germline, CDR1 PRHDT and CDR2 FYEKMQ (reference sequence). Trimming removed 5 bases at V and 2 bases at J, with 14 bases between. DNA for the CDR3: TGTGCCAGCAGCCCTGCGACGGACCCCACAGATACGCAGTATTTT. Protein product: CASSPATDPTDTQYF.

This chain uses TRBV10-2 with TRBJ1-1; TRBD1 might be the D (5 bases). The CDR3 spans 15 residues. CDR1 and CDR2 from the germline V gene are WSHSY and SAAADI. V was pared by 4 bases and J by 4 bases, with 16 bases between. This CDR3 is CASSGGPPGGTEAFF. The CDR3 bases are TGCGCCAGCAGTGGGGGACCCCCGGGGGGCACTGAAGCTTTCTTT.

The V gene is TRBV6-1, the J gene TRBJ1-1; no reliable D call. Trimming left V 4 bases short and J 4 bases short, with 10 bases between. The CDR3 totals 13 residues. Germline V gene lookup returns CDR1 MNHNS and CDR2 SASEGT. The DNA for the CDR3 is TGTGCCAGCAGTGCCAGGCCGGCCACTGAAGCTTTCTTT. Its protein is CASSARPATEAFF.

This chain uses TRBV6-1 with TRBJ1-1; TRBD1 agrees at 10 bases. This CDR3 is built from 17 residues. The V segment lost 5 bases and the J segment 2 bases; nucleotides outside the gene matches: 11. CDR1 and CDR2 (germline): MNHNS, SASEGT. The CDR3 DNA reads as TGTGCCAGCAGTCTAAATGCCCGGACAGGGGGTAACACTGAAGCTTTCTTT. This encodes CASSLNARTGGNTEAFF.

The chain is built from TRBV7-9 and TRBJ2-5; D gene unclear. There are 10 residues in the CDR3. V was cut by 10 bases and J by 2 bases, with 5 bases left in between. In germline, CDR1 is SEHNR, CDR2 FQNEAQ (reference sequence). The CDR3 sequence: CAIHQETQYF. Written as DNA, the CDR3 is TGTGCCATTCATCAAGAGACCCAGTACTTC.

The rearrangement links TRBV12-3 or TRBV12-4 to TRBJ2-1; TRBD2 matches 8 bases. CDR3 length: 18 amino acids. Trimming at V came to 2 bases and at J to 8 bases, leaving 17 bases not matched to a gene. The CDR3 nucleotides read TGTGCCAGCAGTTTATCTCCTGGGGAGCGGGGGTTCGTGGATGAGCAGTTCTTC. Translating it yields CASSLSPGERGFVDEQFF.

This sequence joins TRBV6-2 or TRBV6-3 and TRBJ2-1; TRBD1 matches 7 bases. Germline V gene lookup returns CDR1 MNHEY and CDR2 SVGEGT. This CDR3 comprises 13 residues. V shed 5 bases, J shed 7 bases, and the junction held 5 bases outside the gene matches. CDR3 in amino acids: CASSEGAENEQFF. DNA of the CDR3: TGTGCCAGCAGTGAGGGGGCGGAAAATGAGCAGTTCTTC.

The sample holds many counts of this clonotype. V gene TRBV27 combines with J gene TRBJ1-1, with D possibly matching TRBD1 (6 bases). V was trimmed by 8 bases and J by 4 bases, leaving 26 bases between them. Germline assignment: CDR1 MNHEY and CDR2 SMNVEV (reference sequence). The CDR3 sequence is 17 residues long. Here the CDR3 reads CASCSGSRQVKGTEAFF. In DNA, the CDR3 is TGTGCCAGCTGCTCGGGGAGCCGACAGGTTAAGGGCACTGAAGCTTTCTTT.

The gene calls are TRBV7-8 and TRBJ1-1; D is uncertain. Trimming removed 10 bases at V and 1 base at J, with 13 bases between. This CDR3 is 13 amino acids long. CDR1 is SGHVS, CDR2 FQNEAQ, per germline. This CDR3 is CATNWAGNTEAFF. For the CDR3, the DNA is TGTGCCACCAACTGGGCCGGGAACACTGAAGCTTTCTTT.

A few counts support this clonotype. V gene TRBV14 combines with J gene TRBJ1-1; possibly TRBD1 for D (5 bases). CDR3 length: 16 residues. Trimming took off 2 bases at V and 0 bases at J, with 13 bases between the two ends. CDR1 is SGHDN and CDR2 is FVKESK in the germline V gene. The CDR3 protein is CASSQRGGFMNTEAFF. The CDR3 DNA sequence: TGTGCCAGCAGCCAAAGGGGAGGGTTTATGAACACTGAAGCTTTCTTT. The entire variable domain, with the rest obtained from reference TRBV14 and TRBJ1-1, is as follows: EAGVTQFPSHSVIEKGQTVTLRCDPISGHDNLYWYRRVMGKEIKFLLHFVKESKQDESGMPNNRFLAERTGGTYSTLKVQPAELEDSGVYFCASSQRGGFMNTEAFFGQGTRLTVV.

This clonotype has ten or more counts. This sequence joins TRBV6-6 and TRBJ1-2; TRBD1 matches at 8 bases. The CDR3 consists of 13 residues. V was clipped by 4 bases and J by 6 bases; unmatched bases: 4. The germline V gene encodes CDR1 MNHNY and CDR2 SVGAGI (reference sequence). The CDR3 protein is CASSLDRAHGYTF. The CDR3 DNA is TGTGCCAGCAGTTTGGACAGGGCCCATGGCTACACCTTC.

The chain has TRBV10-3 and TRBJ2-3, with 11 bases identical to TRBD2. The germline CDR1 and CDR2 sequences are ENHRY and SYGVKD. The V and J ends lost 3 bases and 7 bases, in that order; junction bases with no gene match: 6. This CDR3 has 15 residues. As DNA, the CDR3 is TGTGCCATCAGTGATCATAGCGGGGGGGTAAATACGCAGTATTTT. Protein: CAISDHSGGVNTQYF.